Following are 25 T cell receptor beta chains from one sample sequenced in a study of shared clonotypes between healthy human individuals. Generated by immunoSEQ multiplex PCR, the TCRdb table keeps only in-frame clones and is missing some. The sample shows 550,000 to 850,000 clones, about 74% of them seen only once. Sequencing was carried out using memory CD4+ T cells sorted from blood. The subset is: CD45RA-negative fraction. The receptors come from a woman in her 30s in good health.

About this clone: Other nucleotide sequences from this sample produce the same CDR3. The V gene is TRBV2, the J gene TRBJ1-2; D ambiguous. V dropped 4 bases and J dropped 2 bases, with 8 bases sitting between them. This CDR3 spans 13 amino acids. CDR1 and CDR2 (germline): SNHLY, FYNNEI. The CDR3 sequence is CASSGTANYGYTF. The CDR3 DNA reads as TGTGCCAGCAGTGGGACTGCGAACTATGGCTACACCTTC.

The rearrangement uses TRBV10-3 and TRBJ1-5, with D maybe TRBD1 (6 bases). The CDR3 covers 15 residues. Per the germline V gene, CDR1 is ENHRY and CDR2 is SYGVKD. Trimming pared 2 bases from V and 0 bases from J, leaving 8 bases between. The CDR3 sequence is CAISEDRISNQPQHF. CDR3 DNA sequence: TGTGCCATCAGTGAGGACAGGATTAGCAATCAGCCCCAGCATTTT.

The chain combines TRBV28 with TRBJ1-4; weak D call: TRBD1 (5 bases). V lost 8 bases, J lost 11 bases, and 21 bases lay in between. Germline loops: CDR1 MDHEN, CDR2 SYDVKM. This CDR3 contains 14 residues. DNA of the CDR3: TGTGCCAGCTACCCCGGGACCGAAGGTGGTAAACTGTTTTTT. It encodes CASYPGTEGGKLFF.

This sequence joins TRBV27 and TRBJ1-4; tentative D call: TRBD1 (6 bases). The V gene lost 5 bases and the J gene lost 7 bases, with 11 bases spanning the gap. The germline gives CDR1 MNHEY, CDR2 SMNVEV (reference sequence). This CDR3 has 13 residues. CDR3 in amino acids: CASSSTGFEKLFF. As DNA, the CDR3 is TGTGCCAGCAGTAGTACAGGGTTTGAAAAACTGTTTTTT. The full variable domain, completed using reference TRBV27 and TRBJ1-4, is EAQVTQNPRYLITVTGKKLTVTCSQNMNHEYMSWYRQDPGLGLRQIYYSMNVEVTDKGDVPEGYKVSRKEKRNFPLILESPSPNQTSLYFCASSSTGFEKLFFGSGTQLSVL.

This clone appeared a few times. In DNA form, the CDR3 reads TGTGCCAGCAGTGATGGACAGGCGGGGGCCGAGCAGTACTTC. Amino acids: CASSDGQAGAEQYF. The V call is TRBV6-1, the J call TRBJ2-7, with D perhaps TRBD1 or TRBD2 (7 bases each). Trimming shortened V by 3 bases and J by 6 bases, and 15 bases separated the two germline ends. Per the germline V gene, CDR1 is MNHNS and CDR2 is SASEGT. The CDR3 runs 14 residues.

The chain recombines TRBV30 with TRBJ2-1; D unclear. Trimming removed 1 base from V and 6 bases from J, with 16 bases in between. The germline V gene encodes CDR1 GTSNPN and CDR2 SVGIG (reference sequence). The CDR3 is made up of 15 amino acids. The CDR3 DNA reads TGTGCCTGGAGTGGGGCCGGTATTAGGCGCAATGAGCAGTTCTTC. It translates to CAWSGAGIRRNEQFF.

This sequence joins TRBV27 and TRBJ2-7; maybe TRBD2 (5 bases). The V and J ends lost 9 bases and 0 bases respectively, with 15 bases between them. CDR3 length: 14 residues. Germline assignment: CDR1 MNHEY and CDR2 SMNVEV (reference sequence). CDR3 sequence (DNA): TGTGCCAGAAGTCTCGGGGTCAGCTCCTACGAGCAGTACTTC. Encoded protein: CARSLGVSSYEQYF.

This clone was observed a few times. The chain joins TRBV18 to TRBJ2-7; D is ambiguous. The length of the CDR3 is 14 residues. The V gene lost 3 bases and the J gene lost 6 bases, with 15 bases spanning the gap. In germline, CDR1 is KGHSH, CDR2 LQKENI. CDR3 loop: CASSPTPGLSEQYF. The DNA for the CDR3 is TGTGCCAGCTCACCTACGCCCGGGTTGTCCGAGCAGTACTTC.

The sample holds a few counts of this clone. The chain is built from TRBV7-9 and TRBJ2-2; 9 nucleotides align to TRBD1. CDR3 length: 17 residues. Trimming removed 2 bases from V and 6 bases from J; junction bases left unmatched: 10. Germline CDR1 is SEHNR and CDR2 is FQNEAQ (reference sequence). CDR3 region: CASSLFIRQGVAGELFF. The CDR3 DNA follows: TGTGCCAGCAGCTTATTTATTCGACAGGGGGTGGCCGGGGAGCTGTTTTTT.

J is TRBJ1-1 and V is TRBV10-3; D perhaps matches TRBD1 (5 bases). Germline-derived CDR1 and CDR2 are ENHRY and SYGVKD. The CDR3 sequence is 13 residues long. V lost 10 bases to trimming and J lost 1 base, with 13 bases between them. The CDR3 DNA is TGTGCCACTTCCCGTGGGGGGAACACTGAAGCTTTCTTT. It translates to CATSRGGNTEAFF.

The rearrangement links TRBV6-6 to TRBJ2-7; 8 positions match TRBD2. Trimming removed 6 bases from V and 3 bases from J; junction bases left unmatched: 13. CDR3 size: 16 residues. CDR1 is MNHNY, CDR2 SVGAGI, per germline (reference sequence). The CDR3 DNA reads TGTGCCAGCAGAGACGATGCCGGGACTAGACACTACGAGCAGTACTTC. This gives the protein CASRDDAGTRHYEQYF.

This rearrangement joins TRBV19 to TRBJ2-1; 7 bases are a match to TRBD2. The V segment lost 4 bases and the J segment 10 bases; nucleotides outside the gene matches: 7. Germline V lookup: CDR1 LNHDA, CDR2 SQIVND (reference sequence). The CDR3 runs 13 residues. In DNA, the CDR3 is TGTGCCAGTAGTACTAGCGGATCGGTGGAGCAGTTCTTC. Protein product: CASSTSGSVEQFF.

The J gene is TRBJ2-7, the V gene TRBV5-1; TRBD1 agrees at 7 bases. The V gene end was trimmed by 5 bases and the J gene end by 3 bases; junction bases not matched to a gene: 8. The CDR3 is made up of 14 amino acids. The germline V gene has CDR1 SGHRS and CDR2 YFSETQ. The CDR3 DNA follows: TGCGCCAGCAGTTACGGGACAGTTAACTACGAGCAGTACTTC. Its translation: CASSYGTVNYEQYF.

CDR3 bases: TGTGCCAGCAGTTTATCAGGGGCGGGGGGCTACACCTTC. Amino acid sequence: CASSLSGAGGYTF. The chain has TRBV27 and TRBJ1-2; possibly TRBD1 for D (5 bases). The germline V and J ends were trimmed by 0 bases and 8 bases, with 10 bases remaining between them. There are 13 residues in the CDR3. Looked up from germline, CDR1 is MNHEY and CDR2 is SMNVEV (reference sequence).

The chain links TRBV7-2 to TRBJ2-7; TRBD2 matches 8 bases. Germline CDR1 reads SGHTA; CDR2 reads FQGNSA. V lost 2 bases and J lost 4; bases outside the gene matches: 10. The CDR3 has 16 amino acids. The chain's CDR3 is CASSLSGGRRGYEQYF. In DNA, the CDR3 is TGTGCCAGCAGCTTATCGGGAGGGAGAAGAGGTTACGAGCAGTACTTC.

A note on this clone: A read error is the likely source, as a far larger clone sits one nucleotide away. Other DNA sequences in this sample translate to the same CDR3. The CDR3 sequence is CASSLQRDSYEQYF. The CDR3 coding sequence is TGTGCCAGCAGCCTTCAGCGGGACTCCTACGAGCAGTACTTC. The rearrangement uses TRBV7-3 and TRBJ2-7; TRBD2 aligns across 7 bases. With 5 bases clipped from V and 0 bases from J, the junction kept 4 bases outside the gene matches. CDR1 and CDR2 (germline): SGHTA, FQGTGA. The CDR3 has 14 amino acids.

The J gene is TRBJ2-1, the V gene TRBV5-1; D remains ambiguous. The germline CDR1 and CDR2 sequences are SGHRS and YFSETQ. V gave up 1 base and J gave up 7 bases, with 12 bases separating them. This CDR3 has 14 amino acids. CDR3 DNA sequence: TGCGCCAGCAGCTTGTTGTTGAACCCAAATGAGCAGTTCTTC. It specifies CASSLLLNPNEQFF.

The genes are TRBV19 and TRBJ1-1; weak D call: TRBD1 (6 bases). CDR1 and CDR2 (germline): LNHDA, SQIVND (reference sequence). Trimming left V 4 bases short and J 1 base short, with 13 bases between. The CDR3 sequence is 15 residues long. The CDR3 sequence is CASSRNRVANTEAFF. For the CDR3, the DNA is TGTGCCAGTAGTAGGAACAGGGTGGCGAACACTGAAGCTTTCTTT.

The chain carries TRBV6-5 and TRBJ2-2; D may correspond to TRBD1 or TRBD2 (5 bases each). Trimming took 5 bases from V and 8 from J, leaving 15 bases between them. The CDR3 loop spans 14 amino acids. Germline V gene data show CDR1 as MNHEY and CDR2 as SVGAGI. The CDR3 spells CASSLRTGLGELFF. The DNA of the CDR3 is TGTGCCAGCAGTCTACGGACGGGGCTAGGGGAGCTGTTTTTT.

This chain links TRBV5-1 with TRBJ2-7, with TRBD2 identical over 11 bases. The CDR3 length is 16 residues. Germline CDR1 SGHRS, CDR2 YFSETQ. V shed 4 bases and J 1 base; nucleotides not matched to a gene: 7. CDR3 DNA: TGCGCCAGCAGCCCCTTAGCGGGAGGGGTGTCCTACGAGCAGTACTTC. Translating it yields CASSPLAGGVSYEQYF.

The rearrangement uses TRBV7-2 and TRBJ2-7; 8 bases line up with TRBD2. The CDR3 runs 16 residues. Germline CDR1 SGHTA, CDR2 FQGNSA. Trimming took 2 bases from V and 4 from J; bases not matched to a gene: 10. The DNA for the CDR3 is TGTGCCAGCAGCTTAAGTTTCAAGCGGGAGAGGTACGAGCAGTACTTC. Protein product: CASSLSFKRERYEQYF.

This clone was counted a few times. The CDR3 loop is CASSETGHSGKNIQYF. Written as DNA, the CDR3 is TGTGCCAGCAGTGAAACAGGACATAGTGGCAAAAACATTCAGTACTTC. J is TRBJ2-4 and V is TRBV25-1; maybe TRBD1 (5 bases). Per germline, CDR1 MGHDK and CDR2 SYGVNS. The CDR3 has 16 amino acids. The germline V and J ends were trimmed by 2 bases and 3 bases, with 14 bases remaining between them.

The J gene is TRBJ2-1, the V gene TRBV5-1; D might be TRBD1 (5 bases). Germline V gene data show CDR1 as SGHRS and CDR2 as YFSETQ. Trimming stripped 3 bases from V and 0 bases from J, with 10 bases between. This CDR3 contains 15 residues. The CDR3 DNA sequence: TGCGCCAGCAGCTACGACAGCTTCTCCTACAATGAGCAGTTCTTC. This encodes CASSYDSFSYNEQFF.

This clone was seen once. V gene TRBV6-5 combines with J gene TRBJ2-1; D possibly corresponds to TRBD2 (6 bases). Per germline, CDR1 MNHEY and CDR2 SVGAGI. Trimming pared 0 bases from V and 6 bases from J, leaving 12 bases between. This CDR3 is 15 amino acids long. Written as DNA, the CDR3 is TGTGCCAGCAGTTACTCCGACGGGAGTTTCAATGAGCAGTTCTTC. Translation: CASSYSDGSFNEQFF.

The chain has TRBV6-1 and TRBJ2-5; D is unresolved. The CDR3 totals 11 residues. Germline V gives CDR1 MNHNS, CDR2 SASEGT. Trimming removed 8 bases at V and 5 bases at J, with 9 bases between. CDR3 sequence reads: CASGAGETQYF. CDR3 DNA sequence: TGTGCCAGCGGCGCTGGGGAGACCCAGTACTTC.